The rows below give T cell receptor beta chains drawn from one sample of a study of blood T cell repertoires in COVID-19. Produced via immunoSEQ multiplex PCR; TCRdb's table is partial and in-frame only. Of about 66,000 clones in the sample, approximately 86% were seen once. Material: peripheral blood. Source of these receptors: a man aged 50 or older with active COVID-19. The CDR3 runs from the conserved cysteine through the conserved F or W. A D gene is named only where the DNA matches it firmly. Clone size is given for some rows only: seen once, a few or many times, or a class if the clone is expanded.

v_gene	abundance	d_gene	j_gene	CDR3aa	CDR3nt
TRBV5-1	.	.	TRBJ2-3	CASSWRGGAGDTQYF	TGCGCCAGCAGCTGGCGTGGGGGGGCCGGAGATACGCAGTATTTT
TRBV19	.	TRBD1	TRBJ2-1	CASSLLTGAGEQFF	TGTGCCAGTAGTCTATTGACAGGGGCGGGGGAGCAGTTCTTC
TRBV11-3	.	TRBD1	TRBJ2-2	CASSRRTGSTGELFF	TGTGCCAGCAGCAGGAGGACAGGGTCCACCGGGGAGCTGTTTTTT
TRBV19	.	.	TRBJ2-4	CASSLGISGANLGIQYF	TGTGCCAGTAGTCTTGGTATTAGCGGAGCCAACTTGGGCATTCAGTACTTC
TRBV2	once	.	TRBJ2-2	CASSDEGVGTGELFF	TGTGCCAGCAGTGACGAGGGGGTGGGCACCGGGGAGCTGTTTTTT
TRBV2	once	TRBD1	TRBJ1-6	CASSGSRDRVRPLHF	TGTGCCAGCAGTGGGAGCCGGGACAGAGTTAGACCCCTCCACTTT
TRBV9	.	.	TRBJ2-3	CASSVQRTEDTQYF	TGTGCCAGCAGCGTACAGCGCACGGAAGATACGCAGTATTTT
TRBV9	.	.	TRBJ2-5	CASSVRGIGGAQETQYF	TGTGCCAGCAGCGTAAGGGGGATTGGGGGAGCGCAGGAGACCCAGTACTTC
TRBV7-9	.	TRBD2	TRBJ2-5	CASLASGTTNQETQYF	TGTGCCAGCCTTGCTAGCGGGACGACGAACCAAGAGACCCAGTACTTC
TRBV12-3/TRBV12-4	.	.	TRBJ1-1	CASSPGGGSEAFF	TGTGCCAGCAGTCCCGGGGGAGGGAGTGAAGCTTTCTTT
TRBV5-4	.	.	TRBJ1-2	CASSLEGNYGYTF	TGTGCCAGCAGCTTGGAGGGGAACTATGGCTACACCTTC
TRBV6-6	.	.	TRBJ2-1	CASSSRVEQFF	TGTGCCAGCAGTTCGAGGGTCGAGCAGTTCTTC
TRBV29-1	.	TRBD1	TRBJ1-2	CSVSTGGDGYTF	TGCAGCGTGTCGACAGGGGGCGATGGCTACACCTTC
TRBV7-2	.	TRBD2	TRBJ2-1	CASRQAGGNNEQFF	TGTGCCAGCAGGCAAGCGGGAGGGAACAATGAGCAGTTCTTC
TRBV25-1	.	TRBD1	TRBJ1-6	CASSGQGSPLHF	TGTGCCAGCAGCGGACAGGGTTCACCCCTCCACTTT
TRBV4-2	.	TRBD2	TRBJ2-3	CASSQRTSGRENTQYF	TGTGCCAGCAGCCAGCGGACTAGCGGGAGGGAGAATACGCAGTATTTT
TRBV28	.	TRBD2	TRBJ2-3	CASTIGLAGGPTDTQYF	TGTGCCAGCACCATTGGACTAGCGGGAGGTCCCACAGATACGCAGTATTTT
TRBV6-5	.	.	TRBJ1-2	CASSYGNRNYYGYTF	TGTGCCAGCAGTTACGGCAACAGAAACTACTATGGCTACACCTTC
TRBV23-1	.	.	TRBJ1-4	CARPLDRNLGKLFF	TGCGCCAGACCGTTAGACAGGAACCTTGGGAAACTGTTTTTT
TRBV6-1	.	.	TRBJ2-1	CASSEVGWRANNEQFF	TGTGCCAGCAGTGAAGTTGGCTGGAGGGCCAACAATGAGCAGTTCTTC
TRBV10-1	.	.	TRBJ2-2	CASSEGTLNTGELFF	TGCGCCAGCAGTGAAGGGACACTGAACACCGGGGAGCTGTTTTTT
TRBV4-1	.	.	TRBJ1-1	CASSQGLLNTEAFF	TGCGCCAGCAGCCAAGGACTGCTGAACACTGAAGCTTTCTTT
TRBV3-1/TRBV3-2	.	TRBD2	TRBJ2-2	CASRILAGGRTGELFF	TGTGCCAGCAGGATACTAGCGGGAGGGAGAACCGGGGAGCTGTTTTTT
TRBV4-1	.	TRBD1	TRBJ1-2	CASSQADRDYGYTF	TGCGCCAGCAGCCAAGCGGACAGGGACTATGGCTACACCTTC
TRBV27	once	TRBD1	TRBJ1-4	CASSLRGTGGWEKLFF	TGTGCCAGCAGTTTAAGGGGGACAGGGGGATGGGAAAAACTGTTTTTT
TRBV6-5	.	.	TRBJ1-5	CASRPTAYSNQPQHF	TGTGCCAGCAGACCGACAGCTTATAGCAATCAGCCCCAGCATTTT
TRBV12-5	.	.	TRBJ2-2	CASGLRRGYTGELFF	TGTGCTAGTGGTTTGAGACGGGGGTACACCGGGGAGCTGTTTTTT
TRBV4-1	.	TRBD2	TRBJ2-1	CASSQDMRTSGRGEQFF	TGCGCCAGCAGCCAAGATATGAGGACTAGCGGGAGGGGAGAGCAGTTCTTC
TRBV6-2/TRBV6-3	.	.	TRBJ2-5	CASSYEVAGRYQETQYF	TGTGCCAGCAGTTATGAAGTCGCAGGAAGGTACCAAGAGACCCAGTACTTC
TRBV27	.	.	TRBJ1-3	CASRPDSVPATIYF	TGTGCCAGCAGACCAGACAGTGTTCCCGCCACCATATATTTT
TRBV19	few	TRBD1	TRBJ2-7	CASSKYRRDRVNSLGGEQYF	TGTGCCAGTAGTAAATATCGCCGGGACAGGGTGAATTCTTTGGGGGGAGAGCAGTACTTC
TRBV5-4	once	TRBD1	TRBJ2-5	CASSSARDRGQETQYF	TGTGCCAGCAGCTCTGCCCGGGACAGGGGGCAAGAGACCCAGTACTTC
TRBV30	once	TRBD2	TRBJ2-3	CAWSDRGESTDTQYF	TGTGCCTGGAGTGACCGGGGGGAGAGCACAGATACGCAGTATTTT